This entry lists 15 T cell receptor beta chains sequenced from one sample in a study of early T cells in non-severe SARS-CoV-2 infection. Each CDR3 protein gets one entry after TCRdb re-called the 5' RACE reads with MiXCR. The table has 60,000 to 85,000 distinct CDR3 sequences, less than 20% seen once; the top ten hold approximately 12%. Sequencing was performed on whole blood. All receptors derive from an adult who was a healthcare worker with PCR-confirmed SARS-CoV-2 infection or an uninfected control (not recorded which).

This clonotype was observed a handful of times. The rearrangement uses TRBV12-3 or TRBV12-4 and TRBJ2-3; 7 bases are a match to TRBD2. This CDR3 comprises 16 residues. After removal of 5 bases from V and 0 bases from J, the junction contained 8 bases not matched to a gene. The CDR3 coding sequence is TGTGCCAGCAGTCCCGGTCTAGCGGTGAGCACAGATACGCAGTATTTT. Translation: CASSPGLAVSTDTQYF.

The rearrangement joins TRBV19 to TRBJ1-6; D is unresolved. Germline V lookup: CDR1 LNHDA, CDR2 SQIVND (reference sequence). The CDR3 runs to 13 residues. Between the trimmed V and J ends, which lost 7 bases and 7 bases, there was a span of 11 bases. The CDR3 bases are TGTGCCAGTATTGGACGGGAAAATTCACCCCTCCACTTT. Protein: CASIGRENSPLHF.

The rearrangement joins TRBV9 to TRBJ1-2; D is uncertain. Trimming pared 0 bases from V and 4 bases from J, leaving 7 bases between. CDR1 is SGDLS and CDR2 is YYNGEE in the germline V gene. This CDR3 spans 13 amino acids. The CDR3 here is CASSVGPAYGYTF. The CDR3 nucleotides read TGTGCCAGCAGCGTAGGTCCAGCCTATGGCTACACCTTC.

V usage is TRBV12-3 or TRBV12-4 and J usage is TRBJ1-1; D is perhaps TRBD1 (6 bases). Trimming removed 7 bases at V and 1 base at J, with 13 bases between. The CDR3 is 14 residues long. CDR3 residues: CASMSPGQNTEAFF. The CDR3 DNA sequence: TGTGCCAGCATGTCCCCGGGACAGAACACTGAAGCTTTCTTT.

There are a few counts of this clonotype. This chain uses TRBV7-9 with TRBJ2-7; a possible D gene is TRBD1 (6 bases). The CDR3 consists of 12 residues. In germline, CDR1 is SEHNR, CDR2 FQNEAQ (reference sequence). V was cut by 5 bases and J by 3 bases, with 8 bases left in between. CDR3 sequence (DNA): TGTGCCAGCAGCCAGGGGTTCTACGAGCAGTACTTC. Amino acid sequence: CASSQGFYEQYF. Full variable domain (remainder filled in from reference TRBV7-9 and TRBJ2-7): DTGVSQNPRHKITKRGQNVTFRCDPISEHNRLYWYRQTLGQGPEFLTYFQNEAQLEKSRLLSDRFSAERPKGSFSTLEIQRTEQGDSAMYLCASSQGFYEQYFGPGTRLTVT.

This chain joins TRBV5-1 and TRBJ2-3, with a possible D match to TRBD2 (6 bases). The CDR3 totals 14 residues. The V end lost 1 base, the J end lost 6 bases, and 12 bases lay between the germline ends. The V gene's germline CDR1 is SGHRS and CDR2 YFSETQ. CDR3 loop: CASSLIRERDTQYF. The CDR3 nucleotides read TGCGCCAGCAGCTTGATCCGGGAGCGTGATACGCAGTATTTT. The full variable domain, in which reference TRBV5-1 and TRBJ2-3 provide the parts outside the CDR3, is KAGVTQTPRYLIKTRGQQVTLSCSPISGHRSVSWYQQTPGQGLQFLFEYFSETQRNKGNFPGRFSGRQFSNSRSEMNVSTLELGDSALYLCASSLIRERDTQYFGPGTRLTVL.

The chain employs TRBV12-3 or TRBV12-4 and TRBJ2-2; 7 bases are shared with TRBD2. The trim removed 8 bases at V and 3 bases at J, leaving 15 bases unmatched. CDR3 length equals 17 residues. CDR3 residues: CASLYLGGSGDTGELFF. CDR3 coding DNA: TGTGCCAGCCTATACCTCGGCGGGAGCGGGGACACCGGGGAGCTGTTTTTT.

This rearrangement joins TRBV6-2 or TRBV6-3 to TRBJ1-5; D is unclear. V was pared by 7 bases and J by 4 bases, with 11 bases between. The CDR3 extends over 13 amino acids. Germline loops: CDR1 MNHEY, CDR2 SVGEGT. The CDR3 here is CASKRQANQPQHF. DNA for the CDR3: TGTGCCAGCAAGAGGCAGGCTAATCAGCCCCAGCATTTT.

This clonotype showed up just a few times. The chain carries TRBV5-1 and TRBJ1-5, with D perhaps TRBD1 (6 bases). The CDR3 spans 15 residues. The germline V gene encodes CDR1 SGHRS and CDR2 YFSETQ. Trimming stripped 4 bases from V and 3 bases from J, with 14 bases between. CDR3 DNA sequence: TGCGCCAGCAGCCTACAGGGATCCCTCAATCAGCCCCAGCATTTT. The encoded protein is CASSLQGSLNQPQHF.

The chain recombines TRBV6-2 or TRBV6-3 with TRBJ2-5; 8 bases are shared with TRBD2. The V gene's germline CDR1 is MNHEY and CDR2 SVGEGT. V lost 6 bases to trimming and J lost 2 bases; unmatched junction nucleotides: 23. The CDR3 has 20 amino acids. The CDR3, as DNA: TGTGCCAGCAGCTTTCAAACTAGCGGTGTAATTCTAGGAGCGCAAGAGACCCAGTACTTC. Its protein product is CASSFQTSGVILGAQETQYF.

The chain links TRBV10-2 to TRBJ1-3; D is unclear. CDR1 is WSHSY, CDR2 SAAADI, per germline. CDR3 length equals 12 residues. V dropped 4 bases and J dropped 3 bases, with 4 bases sitting between them. CDR3 protein: CASSGGGNTIYF. CDR3 sequence (DNA): TGCGCCAGCAGTGGAGGTGGAAACACCATATATTTT.

The rearrangement uses TRBV7-6 and TRBJ2-1; 8 bases fit TRBD2. Trimming at V came to 5 bases and at J to 0 bases, leaving 9 bases not matched to a gene. The CDR3 has 17 amino acids. Looked up from germline, CDR1 is SGHVS and CDR2 is FNYEAQ. CDR3 sequence: CASSQSGGRFSYNEQFF. As DNA, the CDR3 is TGTGCCAGCAGCCAAAGCGGCGGGAGGTTCTCCTACAATGAGCAGTTCTTC.

The chain joins TRBV12-3 or TRBV12-4 to TRBJ1-1; no firm D call. The CDR3 is 11 amino acids. V dropped 4 bases and J dropped 4 bases, with 4 bases sitting between them. The CDR3 DNA sequence: TGTGCCAGCAGTTGGGGCACTGAAGCTTTCTTT. It codes for CASSWGTEAFF.

This clonotype has a count of ten or more. The chain is built from TRBV20-1 and TRBJ2-5; maybe TRBD2 (5 bases). The germline V gene has CDR1 DFQATT and CDR2 SNEGSKA (reference sequence). V was trimmed by 3 bases and J by 2 bases, leaving 10 bases between them. The CDR3 has 13 amino acids. The CDR3 DNA reads as TGCAGTGCTAGTCCAGGACTGCAAGAGACCCAGTACTTC. Encoded protein: CSASPGLQETQYF.

The gene calls are TRBV6-2 or TRBV6-3 and TRBJ1-4; D gene uncertain. V lost 6 bases and J lost 5, with 13 bases in between. The length of the CDR3 is 14 residues. The germline CDR1 and CDR2 sequences are MNHEY and SVGEGT. CDR3 sequence: CASRIDGTNEKLFF. CDR3 DNA sequence: TGTGCCAGCAGAATAGACGGAACAAATGAAAAACTGTTTTTT.